These T cell receptor beta chains were read from a single sample in a study of identical twins. One entry per CDR3 protein results from TCRdb running MiXCR on the 5' RACE reads. Found here are 1.5 million to 2 million distinct CDR3 sequences, around 29% of them singletons; the top ten hold more than 0.25%. Sequenced: cord blood. These receptors all stem from a newborn girl in good health. CDR3s include the opening cysteine and the closing phenylalanine or tryptophan. A D gene is named only where the DNA matches it firmly. A row's size may be missing; if present it is once, few, many or a size class.

J	size	D	V	DNA	CDR3
TRBJ2-7	few	.	TRBV10-3	TGTGCCATCAGCGTCCCTCGCGCCTACGAGCAGTACTTC	CAISVPRAYEQYF
TRBJ2-4	.	.	TRBV19	TGTGCCAGTAGTAGACCAAAAAACATTCAGTACTTC	CASSRPKNIQYF
TRBJ2-3	.	TRBD1	TRBV10-3	TGTGCCATCAGTGAGTCTTCGGTGACAGGGTACCCAGATACGCAGTATTTT	CAISESSVTGYPDTQYF
TRBJ2-7	few	TRBD2	TRBV5-1	TGCGCCAGCAGTTCTCGGACTAGCGACTACGAGCAGTACTTC	CASSSRTSDYEQYF
TRBJ2-7	many	TRBD1	TRBV20-1	TGCAGTGTTGACAGGGGGCTTTACGAGCAGTACTTC	CSVDRGLYEQYF
TRBJ1-2	.	.	TRBV15	TGTGCCACCAGCAGAGGCCCCTATGGCTACACCTTC	CATSRGPYGYTF
TRBJ2-7	few	.	TRBV6-1	TGTGCCAGCAAGGACACCTACTACGAGCAGTACTTC	CASKDTYYEQYF
TRBJ1-2	few	TRBD1	TRBV28	TGTGCCAGCAGCCCGGCCCTTGCAGGGGGCAACTATGGCTACACCTTC	CASSPALAGGNYGYTF
TRBJ1-2	.	.	TRBV27	TGTGCCAACAGTCCGCCCCAGGGATACTATGGCTACACCTTC	CANSPPQGYYGYTF
TRBJ1-1	.	TRBD1	TRBV7-9	TGTGCCGAGAAGACAGGGGCGGGACCCACTGAAGCTTTCTTT	CAEKTGAGPTEAFF
TRBJ2-7	.	.	TRBV27	TGTGCCAGCAGTCCTTACTGGTACAATGAGCAGTACTTC	CASSPYWYNEQYF
TRBJ1-6	.	.	TRBV21-1	TGTGCCAGCAGCAAAGCGCGTTGGACAGGGTATTCACCCCTCCACTTT	CASSKARWTGYSPLHF
TRBJ2-1	.	.	TRBV4-1	TGCGCCAGCAGCCGGCCGGATCGCTCCATGGGCAATGAGCAGTTCTTC	CASSRPDRSMGNEQFF
TRBJ1-4	few	.	TRBV7-6	TGTGCCAGCAGCCCACAGGTGGAAGGAAAACTGTTTTTT	CASSPQVEGKLFF
TRBJ2-7	many	.	TRBV12-3/TRBV12-4	TGTGCCAGCAGTTCGGACAGTACCTACGAGCAGTACTTC	CASSSDSTYEQYF
TRBJ2-3	once	.	TRBV7-2	TGTGCCAGTACCCAGCGAGACCGCTTTCGGGATACGCAGTATTTT	CASTQRDRFRDTQYF
TRBJ2-5	few	.	TRBV7-2	TGTGCCAGCAGCTTCCGCAGGAGGCAGACCCAGTACTTC	CASSFRRRQTQYF
TRBJ1-3	.	.	TRBV20-1	TGCAGTGCTAGAGATCTAGGGGGGGCGGATGGAAACACCATATATTTT	CSARDLGGADGNTIYF
TRBJ2-3	.	.	TRBV12-3/TRBV12-4	TGTGCCAGCAGTTTGGCCCCGGGTACAGATGCGCAGTATTTT	CASSLAPGTDAQYF
TRBJ2-5	.	.	TRBV7-2	TGTGCCAGCAGCTTAGCGCGGCCAGAGGTTGGTGAGCAGTACTTC	CASSLARPEVGEQYF
TRBJ2-3	.	TRBD2	TRBV29-1	TGCAGCATGGTTACTAGCGGGATTCTTACAGATACGCAGTATTTT	CSMVTSGILTDTQYF
TRBJ1-2	.	TRBD1	TRBV25-1	TGTGCCAGCAGTGAACCCGCGGGACAGGGAAACTATGGCTACACCTTC	CASSEPAGQGNYGYTF
TRBJ2-4	few	.	TRBV29-1	TGCAGCGTTGAGACAGGCCTAGCCAAAAACATTCAGTACTTC	CSVETGLAKNIQYF
TRBJ2-4	.	.	TRBV28	TGTGCCAGCAGCCGCCCGGGGACCAAAAACATTCAGTACTTC	CASSRPGTKNIQYF
TRBJ2-1	many	.	TRBV24-1	TGTGCCACCAGTAACGGAAGGCTAAGGGCTAGCGAGAGTGAGCAGTTCTTC	CATSNGRLRASESEQFF
TRBJ2-5	.	.	TRBV3-1	TGTGCCAGCAGCCCTTCGTGGGGGGCGGGAGAGACCCAGTACTTC	CASSPSWGAGETQYF
TRBJ2-1	.	.	TRBV21-1	TGTCCACCGAACTCCTACAATGAGCAGTTCTTC	CPPNSYNEQFF
TRBJ2-5	.	.	TRBV15	TGTGCCACCAGCAGCACTAGTCACGAGACCCAGTACTTC	CATSSTSHETQYF
TRBJ2-7	few	.	TRBV12-3/TRBV12-4	TGTGCCAGCAACCCGACAGGCCCCACTTACGAGCAGTACTTC	CASNPTGPTYEQYF
TRBJ1-5	.	.	TRBV4-1	TGCGCCAGCAGCCAAGATCCGAGACAGGAACATCAGCCCCAGCATTTT	CASSQDPRQEHQPQHF
TRBJ1-2	many	TRBD1	TRBV12-3/TRBV12-4	TGTGCCAGTAAACGGACAGGGAATGGCTACACCTTC	CASKRTGNGYTF
TRBJ2-7	few	.	TRBV27	TGTGCCAGCGGACACATACAGGGAAGCGAGCAGTACTTC	CASGHIQGSEQYF
TRBJ2-2	.	.	TRBV15	TGTGCCACCAGCCGCAGGGGCGGGGAGCTGTTTTTT	CATSRRGGELFF
TRBJ2-7	many	TRBD2	TRBV6-5	TGTGCCAGCAGTTACGGGGCTAGCGGCTCCTACGAGCAGTACTTC	CASSYGASGSYEQYF
TRBJ2-3	.	.	TRBV6-1	TGTGCCAGCAGTGAATTAGAGTGGGGGAGGCAAGATACGCAGTATTTT	CASSELEWGRQDTQYF
TRBJ2-5	once	.	TRBV11-1	TGTGCCAGCAGCCTCACTAGCCAGGAGATGCAGTACTTC	CASSLTSQEMQYF
TRBJ1-5	.	.	TRBV24-1	TGTGCCACCAGTGTTGGTGGTCAGCCCCAGCATTTT	CATSVGGQPQHF
TRBJ2-5	few	.	TRBV11-2	TGTGCCAGCAGCCCCCGGTTGGGCGATACGGGCCAAGAGACTCAGTACTTC	CASSPRLGDTGQETQYF
TRBJ1-1	.	TRBD1	TRBV12-3/TRBV12-4	TGTGCCAGCAGACAAGACAGGGGCCATCCTAACACTGAAGCTTTCTTT	CASRQDRGHPNTEAFF
TRBJ2-3	few	.	TRBV2	TGTGCCAGCAGTGTTTCAGCATACACAGATACGCAGTATTTT	CASSVSAYTDTQYF
TRBJ1-1	.	.	TRBV5-4	TGTGCCAGCAGATATGCCGGGGGGGGCACTGAAGCTTTCTTT	CASRYAGGGTEAFF
TRBJ1-1	.	.	TRBV7-8	TGTGCCAGCAGCGTCCGGGAAGCGAGCACTGAAGCTTTCTTT	CASSVREASTEAFF
TRBJ2-7	.	TRBD2	TRBV7-2	TGTGCCAGCAGCTCCCGGACTAGCGGGGCTGCCTACGAGCAGTACTTC	CASSSRTSGAAYEQYF
TRBJ2-7	.	TRBD2	TRBV6-2/TRBV6-3	TGTGCCAGCGCTGGGACTAGCGGGAACGAGCGGTACTTC	CASAGTSGNERYF
TRBJ2-1	.	.	TRBV7-8	TGTGCCAGCAGCCCAATGTGGACAGTTTACAATGAGCAGTTCTTC	CASSPMWTVYNEQFF
TRBJ1-6	.	.	TRBV20-1	TGCAGTGTAGGGGTCGATTCACCCCTCCACTTT	CSVGVDSPLHF
TRBJ1-5	many	TRBD1	TRBV10-3	TGTGCCATCAGTGTGACAGGGGGGAATCAGCCCCAGCATTTT	CAISVTGGNQPQHF
TRBJ2-7	many	TRBD1	TRBV29-1	TGCAGCGTTGTCCTACAGGGGAGACCCTACTACGAGCAGTACTTC	CSVVLQGRPYYEQYF
TRBJ1-1	.	.	TRBV29-1	TGCAGCGTTGTCGGAGGGCGGAACGCTGAAGCTTTCTTT	CSVVGGRNAEAFF
TRBJ2-3	few	.	TRBV20-1	TGCAGTGCTAGACGCCGCAGGGGCACAGATACGCAGTATTTT	CSARRRRGTDTQYF
TRBJ2-3	.	.	TRBV4-1	TGCGCCAGCAGCCAAGAAGCAAGTTTTTTGACAGATACGCAGTATTTT	CASSQEASFLTDTQYF
TRBJ1-1	.	TRBD1	TRBV6-6	TGTGCCAGCAGTTACGACAGGGTAGCCGGGCTGAACACTGAAGCTTTCTTT	CASSYDRVAGLNTEAFF
TRBJ2-3	few	TRBD2	TRBV7-6	TGTGCCAGCAGCTCCATATTGGGACTAGTGGCTGTGAATACGCAGTATTTT	CASSSILGLVAVNTQYF
TRBJ2-5	.	.	TRBV20-1	TGCAGTGCCCCCAAGGACAGGGACTACAATGAGCAGTACTTC	CSAPKDRDYNEQYF
TRBJ2-2	once	.	TRBV10-3	TGTGCCGTCAGTGAGTCCTGGGCCGGGGAGCTGTTTTTT	CAVSESWAGELFF
TRBJ2-3	few	TRBD2	TRBV28	TGTGCCAGCAGACGACCTAGCGGGGGGACAGATACGCAGTATTTT	CASRRPSGGTDTQYF
TRBJ2-5	.	TRBD2	TRBV20-1	TGCAGTGCTAGGGGGTTTAGCGGGAGATCGGGGAATGAGCAGTACTTC	CSARGFSGRSGNEQYF
TRBJ2-5	few	TRBD1	TRBV15	TGTGCCACCAGCAGCCGACAGGGGGAACAAGAGACCCAGTACTTC	CATSSRQGEQETQYF
TRBJ1-1	.	TRBD1	TRBV27	TGTGCCAGCAGTCCCGGACAGGTTTCGAACACTGAAGCTTTCTTT	CASSPGQVSNTEAFF